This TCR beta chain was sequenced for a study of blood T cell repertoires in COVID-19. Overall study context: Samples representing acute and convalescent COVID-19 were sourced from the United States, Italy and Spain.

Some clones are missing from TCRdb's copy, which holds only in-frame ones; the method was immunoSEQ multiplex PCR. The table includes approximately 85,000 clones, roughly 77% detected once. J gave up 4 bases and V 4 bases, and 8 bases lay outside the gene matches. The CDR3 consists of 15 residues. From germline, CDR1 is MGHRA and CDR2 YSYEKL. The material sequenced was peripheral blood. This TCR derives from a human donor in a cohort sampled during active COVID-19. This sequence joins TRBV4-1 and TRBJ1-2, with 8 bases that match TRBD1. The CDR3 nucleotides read TGCGCCAGCAGCCCATCCAGGGGGCAGATCTATGGCTACACCTTC. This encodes CASSPSRGQIYGYTF.